This T cell receptor beta chain stems from a study of chemoradiotherapy in HPV16-positive cancers. Study-wide results and limits: Non-HPV-specific T cells did not expand in tumors during treatment, whereas candidate HPV-specific clones and E7-related motifs did. Only a couple of HPV16-positive patients supplied the functional HPV-specificity definition.

As concerns this clone: Its antigen is still unknown.

TCRdb keeps only in-frame clones here, not all; method: immunoSEQ multiplex PCR. There are under 13,000 clones in the sample; less than 80% occur only once, and over 35% lies in the top ten. From germline, CDR1 is SGHAT and CDR2 FQNNGV. This CDR3 is 14 amino acids long. After removal of 4 bases from V and 8 bases from J, the junction contained 6 bases not matched to a gene. The clonotype originates from a human donor with HPV-associated anogenital cancer. This sequence joins TRBV11-2 and TRBJ1-4, with 8 bases aligning to TRBD1. This specimen was taken from a patient who underwent chemoradiotherapy. CDR3 DNA sequence: TGTGCCAGCAGCTCCGGACAGGGACAGGAAAAACTGTTTTTT. Encoded protein: CASSSGQGQEKLFF.